The sequence of this T cell receptor (beta chain) was determined in a study of T cell clonotyping in hematopoietic cell transplantation. Of note for this clone: Its antigen is undetermined.

Study findings and constraints: Higher Inverse Simpson Index values in graft donor and pretransplant recipient predicted broader posttransplant TCR diversity. Without cell sorting, CD4 versus CD8 contributions remain unresolved. Recipient TCR diversity dropped after transplant; expanded clonotypes rose from day 30 to 180.

Trimming took off 4 bases at V and 2 bases at J, with 11 bases between the two ends. Germline V gene lookup returns CDR1 SNHLY and CDR2 FYNNEI. This CDR3 spans 14 amino acids. Profiling relied on immunoSEQ multiplex PCR, and the TCRdb table lists in-frame clones only, not all of them. Found here are about 7,000 clones, approximately 90% of them singletons; the top ten hold about 5.5%. The rearrangement uses TRBV2 and TRBJ2-5, with D perhaps matching TRBD2 (6 bases). The source material was PBMCs, sampled 100 days after allogeneic stem cell transplant. The source of this sequence is a male patient between 50 and 60 years old who had an allogeneic stem cell transplant from a related donor, so the T cells may come from the graft donor. Some clones in this sample may be carry-over from other donors' samples. CDR3 in amino acids: CASSGSGYQETQYF. The CDR3 DNA reads as TGTGCCAGCAGTGGGAGCGGGTATCAAGAGACCCAGTACTTC. Drawing the rest from reference TRBV2 and TRBJ2-5, the complete variable domain is EPEVTQTPSHQVTQMGQEVILRCVPISNHLYFYWYRQILGQKVEFLVSFYNNEISEKSEIFDDQFSVERPDGSNFTLKIRSTKLEDSAMYFCASSGSGYQETQYFGPGTRLLVL.